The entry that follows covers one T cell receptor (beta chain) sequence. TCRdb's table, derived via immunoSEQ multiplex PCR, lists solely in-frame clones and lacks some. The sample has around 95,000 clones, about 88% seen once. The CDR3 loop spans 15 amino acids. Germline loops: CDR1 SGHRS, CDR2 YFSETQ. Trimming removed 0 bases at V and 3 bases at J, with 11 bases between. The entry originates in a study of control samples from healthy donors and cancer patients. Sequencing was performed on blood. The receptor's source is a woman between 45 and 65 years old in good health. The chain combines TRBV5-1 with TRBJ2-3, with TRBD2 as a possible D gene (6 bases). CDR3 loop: CASSLVGGMTDTQYF. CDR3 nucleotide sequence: TGCGCCAGCAGCTTGGTTGGCGGGATGACAGATACGCAGTATTTT.